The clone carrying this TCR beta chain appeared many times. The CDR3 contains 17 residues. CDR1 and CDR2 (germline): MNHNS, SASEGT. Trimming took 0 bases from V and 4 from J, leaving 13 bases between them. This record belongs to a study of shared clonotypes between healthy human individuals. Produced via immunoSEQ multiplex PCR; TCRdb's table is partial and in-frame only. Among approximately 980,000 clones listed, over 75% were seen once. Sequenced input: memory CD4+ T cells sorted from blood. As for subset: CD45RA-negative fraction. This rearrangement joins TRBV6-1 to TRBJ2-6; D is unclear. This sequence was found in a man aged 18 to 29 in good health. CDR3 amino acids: CASSEALLGRGANVLTF. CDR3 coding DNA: TGTGCCAGCAGTGAAGCGCTTCTGGGAAGGGGGGCCAACGTCCTGACTTTC.